These T cell receptor beta chains were read from a single sample in a study of Tregs in tolerant kidney transplant recipients. The table came from immunoSEQ multiplex PCR; TCRdb's copy has only in-frame clones and leaves some out. The sample consists of some 70,000 clones, roughly 89% of them appearing once. This specimen was CD8+ T cells from blood, taken before the transplant. Receptors originate from a human donor who received a combined kidney and bone marrow transplant. Each CDR3 is given with its conserved first and last residue.

j_call cdr3_length v_call cdr3_aa
TRBJ2-7 14 TRBV4-2 CASSHGAGGNEQYF
TRBJ1-1 12 TRBV6-5 CASSTGNTEAFF
TRBJ2-3 13 TRBV7-2 CASRGSGEHTQYF
TRBJ1-3 15 TRBV6-5 CASSPGQVDRNTIYF
TRBJ1-1 18 TRBV9 CASSSRTGVRGRNTEAFF
TRBJ2-7 14 TRBV9 CASSVVGASYEQYF
TRBJ1-1 12 TRBV29-1 CSVGTGNTEAFF
TRBJ1-6 17 TRBV5-1 CASSSDTPSSYNSPLHF
TRBJ2-7 15 TRBV27 CASSFGQAPSYEQYF
TRBJ2-7 13 TRBV13 CASTSSGAYEQYF
TRBJ2-4 17 TRBV7-3 CASSLTWDRGLRNIQYF
TRBJ1-3 16 TRBV9 CASSPLQGGSGNTIYF
TRBJ1-5 16 TRBV4-3 CASSQDLQGGDQPQHF
TRBJ1-2 15 TRBV7-8 CASSSGTGTAYGYTF
TRBJ2-2 21 TRBV9 CASSVATQGLAGKTNTGELFF
TRBJ2-3 19 TRBV11-3 CASSPPGSGGSPSTDTQYF
TRBJ2-1 12 TRBV29-1 CSVHGQYNEQFF
TRBJ1-2 15 TRBV19 CASRSGHQSNYGYTF
TRBJ2-2 16 TRBV4-1 CASSPTGTGGTGELFF
- 16 TRBV10-3 CAISEQGQGETYEQYF
TRBJ2-5 15 TRBV7-8 CASSYTAGGRETQYF
TRBJ2-3 17 TRBV6-1 CASSEALGREGTDTQYF
TRBJ2-3 14 TRBV18 CASSPPTYTDTQYF
TRBJ2-7 15 TRBV28 CASSFDTLSSYEQYF
TRBJ2-7 9 TRBV19 CARRYEQYF
TRBJ2-4 14 TRBV4-1 CASSLRGSVNIQYF
TRBJ2-5 17 TRBV25-1 CASSGFGQGHTWGTQYF
TRBJ2-7 14 TRBV4-3 CASSPTTGAYEQYF
TRBJ2-1 16 TRBV4-3 CASSQDLAGATNEQFF
TRBJ2-3 12 TRBV30 CAWSAQADTQYF
TRBJ2-1 14 TRBV11-2 CASSLGDSVHEQFF
TRBJ1-1 14 TRBV13 CASSLVTGAGEAFF
TRBJ2-1 13 TRBV9 CASSKSSYNEQFF
TRBJ2-7 16 TRBV7-8 CASSLESWGVTYEQYF
TRBJ2-2 16 TRBV4-3 CASRPSGSGNTGELFF
TRBJ1-2 14 TRBV29-1 CSVESRDRENGYTF
TRBJ1-3 14 TRBV2 CASGDRVGGNTIYF
TRBJ1-2 15 TRBV19 CASSIFGGLDYGYTF
TRBJ2-1 15 TRBV5-6 CASSLAHLTYNEQFF
TRBJ2-5 14 TRBV9 CASSAPGLQETQYF
TRBJ2-7 16 TRBV19 CASSITLTSGGYEQYF
TRBJ2-7 17 TRBV4-1 CASSHQSVGAGAYEQYF
TRBJ1-1 12 TRBV13 CASSPGGEEAFF
TRBJ2-3 15 TRBV10-3 CAISDGTRGGDTQYF
TRBJ1-1 17 TRBV11-1 CASSLSFDREGGTEAFF
TRBJ2-7 14 TRBV11-2 CASSEPGQSYEQYF
TRBJ1-1 14 TRBV18 CASSAQYLNTEAFF
TRBJ2-7 12 TRBV7-9 CASSLFAAEQYF
TRBJ1-1 14 TRBV30 CAWSVGQGASRAFF
TRBJ2-7 15 TRBV7-3 CASSLGAGVGYEQYF
TRBJ2-4 23 TRBV27 CASSQQGGILGGRRVLAKNIQYF